This TCR beta chain was recovered during a study of T-cell memory formation after mild COVID-19. Study findings and constraints: CD4+ bias marked clones expanding day 15 to 37, unlike balanced contracting clones.

This clonotype occurred a few times. The target antigen is unknown. TCR alpha and TCR beta cDNA libraries with sample barcodes and UMIs came from 5'RACE using constant-segment primers. TCRdb reprocessed the 5' RACE reads with MiXCR, giving one entry per CDR3 protein. The data show approximately 500,000 distinct CDR3 sequences, roughly 25% seen once. This CDR3 comprises 16 residues. Germline V gives CDR1 ENHRY, CDR2 SYGVKD. Losses at the gene ends were 0 bases for V and 7 bases for J; bases not matched to a gene: 7. Material: PBMCs or a T cell subset sorted from them (not recorded which). The sequence derives from an adult woman who had mild COVID-19 (a few samples of this study predate the infection). Cell type and time point are not known. The chain carries TRBV10-3 and TRBJ2-5, with 11 nucleotides matching TRBD2. CDR3 nucleotide sequence: TGTGCCATCAGTGAGTCCCCCCTAGCGGGGGGTGGGACCCAGTACTTC. This translates into CAISESPLAGGGTQYF.